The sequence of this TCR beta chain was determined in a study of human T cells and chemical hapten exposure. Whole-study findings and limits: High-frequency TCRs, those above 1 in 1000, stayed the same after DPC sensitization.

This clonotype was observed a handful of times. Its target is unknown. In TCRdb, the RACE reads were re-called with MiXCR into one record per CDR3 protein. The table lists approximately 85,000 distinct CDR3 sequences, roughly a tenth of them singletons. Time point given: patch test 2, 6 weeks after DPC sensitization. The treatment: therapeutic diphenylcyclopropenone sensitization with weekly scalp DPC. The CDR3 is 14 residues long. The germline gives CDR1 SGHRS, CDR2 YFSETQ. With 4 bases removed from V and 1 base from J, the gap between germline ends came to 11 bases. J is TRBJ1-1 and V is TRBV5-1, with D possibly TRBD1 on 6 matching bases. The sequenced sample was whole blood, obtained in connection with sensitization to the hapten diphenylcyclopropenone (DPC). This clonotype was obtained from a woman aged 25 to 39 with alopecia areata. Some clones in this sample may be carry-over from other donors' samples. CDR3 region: CASSHQTGNTEAFF. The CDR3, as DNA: TGCGCCAGCAGCCATCAGACAGGGAACACTGAAGCTTTCTTT.